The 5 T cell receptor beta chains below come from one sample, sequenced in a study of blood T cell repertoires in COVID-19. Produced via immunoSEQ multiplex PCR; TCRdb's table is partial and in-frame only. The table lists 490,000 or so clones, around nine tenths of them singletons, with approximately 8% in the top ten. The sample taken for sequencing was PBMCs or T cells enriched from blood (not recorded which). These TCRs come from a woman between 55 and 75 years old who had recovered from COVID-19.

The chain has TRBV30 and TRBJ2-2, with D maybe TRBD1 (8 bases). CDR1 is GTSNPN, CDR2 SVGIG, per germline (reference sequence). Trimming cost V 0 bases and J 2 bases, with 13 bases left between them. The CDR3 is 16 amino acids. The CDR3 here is CAWSVQGGFNTGELFF. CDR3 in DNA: TGTGCCTGGAGTGTACAGGGGGGGTTTAACACCGGGGAGCTGTTTTTT.

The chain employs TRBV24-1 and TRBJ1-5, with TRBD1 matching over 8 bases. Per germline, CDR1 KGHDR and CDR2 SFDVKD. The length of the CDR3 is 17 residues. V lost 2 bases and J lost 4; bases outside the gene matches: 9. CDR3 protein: CATSDSRTGRGNQPQHF. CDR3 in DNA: TGTGCCACCAGTGATTCGCGGACAGGGCGGGGGAATCAGCCCCAGCATTTT.

For the CDR3, the DNA is TGTGCCAGTAGTATTATAGGGACAGGGGGTCATTCACCCCTCCACTTT. Residues: CASSIIGTGGHSPLHF. The V and J genes are TRBV19 and TRBJ1-6; 11 nucleotides agree with TRBD1. The germline CDR1 and CDR2 sequences are LNHDA and SQIVND (reference sequence). The CDR3 is 16 amino acids. With 3 bases clipped from V and 8 bases from J, the junction kept 6 bases outside the gene matches.

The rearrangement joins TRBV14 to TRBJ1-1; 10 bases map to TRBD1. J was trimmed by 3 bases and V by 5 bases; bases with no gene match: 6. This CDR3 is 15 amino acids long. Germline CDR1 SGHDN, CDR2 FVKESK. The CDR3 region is CASSVRQGADTEAFF. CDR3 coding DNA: TGTGCCAGCAGCGTTCGACAGGGGGCGGACACTGAAGCTTTCTTT.

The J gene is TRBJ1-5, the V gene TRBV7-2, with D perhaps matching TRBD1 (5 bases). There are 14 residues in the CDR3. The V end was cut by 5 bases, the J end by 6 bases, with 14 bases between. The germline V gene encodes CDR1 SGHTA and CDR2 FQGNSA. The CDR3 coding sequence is TGTGCCAGCAGCCTACAGGAGTGGGGTCAGCCCCAGCATTTT. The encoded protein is CASSLQEWGQPQHF.